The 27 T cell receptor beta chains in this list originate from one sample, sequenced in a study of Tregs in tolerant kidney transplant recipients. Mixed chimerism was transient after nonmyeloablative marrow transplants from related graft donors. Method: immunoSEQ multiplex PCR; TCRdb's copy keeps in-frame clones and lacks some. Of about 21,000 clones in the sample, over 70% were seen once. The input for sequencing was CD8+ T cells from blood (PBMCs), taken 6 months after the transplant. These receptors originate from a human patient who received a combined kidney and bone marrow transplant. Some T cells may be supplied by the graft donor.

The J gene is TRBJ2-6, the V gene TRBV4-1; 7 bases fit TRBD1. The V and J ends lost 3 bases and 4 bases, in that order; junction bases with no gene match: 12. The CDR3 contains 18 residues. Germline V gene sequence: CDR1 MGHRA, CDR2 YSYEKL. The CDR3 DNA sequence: TGCGCCAGCAGCCAGGCGTCGGACAGGTCATCGGGGGCCAACGTCCTGACTTTC. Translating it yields CASSQASDRSSGANVLTF.

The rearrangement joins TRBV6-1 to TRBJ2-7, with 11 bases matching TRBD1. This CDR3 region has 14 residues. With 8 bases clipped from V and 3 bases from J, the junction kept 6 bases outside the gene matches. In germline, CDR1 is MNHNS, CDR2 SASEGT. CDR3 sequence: CASSAGTGGYEQYF. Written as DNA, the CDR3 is TGTGCCAGCTCCGCCGGGACAGGGGGCTACGAGCAGTACTTC.

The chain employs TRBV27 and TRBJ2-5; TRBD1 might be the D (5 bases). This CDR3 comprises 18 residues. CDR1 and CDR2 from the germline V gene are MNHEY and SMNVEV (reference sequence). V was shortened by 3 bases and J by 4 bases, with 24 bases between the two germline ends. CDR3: CASSLGHTLPEGRETQYF. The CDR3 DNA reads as TGTGCCAGCAGTTTGGGGCATACCCTTCCTGAAGGGCGAGAGACCCAGTACTTC.

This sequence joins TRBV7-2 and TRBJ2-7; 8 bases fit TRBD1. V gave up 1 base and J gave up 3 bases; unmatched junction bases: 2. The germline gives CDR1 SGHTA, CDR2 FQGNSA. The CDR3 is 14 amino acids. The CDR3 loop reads CASSLGTGIYEQYF. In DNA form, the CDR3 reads TGTGCCAGCAGCTTAGGGACAGGGATCTACGAGCAGTACTTC.

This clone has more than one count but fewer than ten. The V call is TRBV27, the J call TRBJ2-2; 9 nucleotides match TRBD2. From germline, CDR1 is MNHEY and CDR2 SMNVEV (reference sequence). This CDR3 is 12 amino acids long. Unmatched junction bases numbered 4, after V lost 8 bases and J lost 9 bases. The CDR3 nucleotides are TGTGCCAGCGCAGCGGGAGGCAGGGAGCTGTTTTTT. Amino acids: CASAAGGRELFF.

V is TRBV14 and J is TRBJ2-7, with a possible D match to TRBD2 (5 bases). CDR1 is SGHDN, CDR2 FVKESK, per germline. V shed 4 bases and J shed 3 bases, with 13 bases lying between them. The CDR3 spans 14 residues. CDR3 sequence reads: CASSPDYGGYEQYF. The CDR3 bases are TGTGCCAGCAGCCCCGACTACGGAGGCTACGAGCAGTACTTC.

The CDR3 nucleotides are TGTGCCAGTACCCCCGGGACTAGCGGTTACAATGAGCAGTTCTTC. Amino acid sequence: CASTPGTSGYNEQFF. The chain is built from TRBV19 and TRBJ2-1, with 11 bases aligning to TRBD2. CDR1 is LNHDA, CDR2 SQIVND, per germline (reference sequence). The CDR3 consists of 15 residues. V was clipped by 7 bases and J by 4 bases; unmatched bases: 6.

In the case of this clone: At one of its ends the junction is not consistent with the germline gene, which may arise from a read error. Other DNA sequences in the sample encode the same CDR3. This chain's CDR3 is CASSPTGSYNSPLHF. The CDR3 coding sequence is TGTGCCAGCAGCCCGACAGGCTCCTATAATTCCCCCCTCCACTTT. The chain carries TRBV7-2 and TRBJ1-6; D may be TRBD1 (6 bases). The CDR3 is 15 residues long. Germline V gene data show CDR1 as SGHTA and CDR2 as FQGNSA.

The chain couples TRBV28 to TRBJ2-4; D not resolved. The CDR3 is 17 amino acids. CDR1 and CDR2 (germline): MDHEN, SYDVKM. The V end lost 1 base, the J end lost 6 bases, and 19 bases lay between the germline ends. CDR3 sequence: CASSLSGSQAKGNIQYF. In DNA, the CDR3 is TGTGCCAGCAGTTTATCCGGATCCCAGGCAAAAGGAAACATTCAGTACTTC.

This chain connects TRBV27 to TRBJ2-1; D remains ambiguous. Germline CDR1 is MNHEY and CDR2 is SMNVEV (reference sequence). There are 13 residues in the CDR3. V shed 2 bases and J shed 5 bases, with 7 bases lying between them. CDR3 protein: CASSLMLNNEQFF. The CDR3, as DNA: TGTGCCAGCAGTTTAATGTTAAACAATGAGCAGTTCTTC.

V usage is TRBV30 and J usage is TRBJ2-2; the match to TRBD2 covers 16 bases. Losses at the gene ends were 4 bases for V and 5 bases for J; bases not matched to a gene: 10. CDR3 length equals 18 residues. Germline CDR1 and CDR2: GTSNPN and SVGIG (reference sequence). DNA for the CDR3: TGTGCCTGGACCTCGGGACTAGCGGGAGGGCCCGGGACCGGGGAGCTGTTTTTT. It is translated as CAWTSGLAGGPGTGELFF.

This CDR3 reads CSVEDPGGLGGTQYF. In nucleotides, the CDR3 is TGCAGCGTTGAAGATCCGGGCGGACTGGGAGGGACCCAGTACTTC. The chain employs TRBV29-1 and TRBJ2-5, with D maybe TRBD2 (6 bases). The CDR3 runs 15 residues. Germline V lookup: CDR1 SQVTM, CDR2 ANQGSEA. The V end was cut by 0 bases, the J end by 7 bases, with 18 bases between.

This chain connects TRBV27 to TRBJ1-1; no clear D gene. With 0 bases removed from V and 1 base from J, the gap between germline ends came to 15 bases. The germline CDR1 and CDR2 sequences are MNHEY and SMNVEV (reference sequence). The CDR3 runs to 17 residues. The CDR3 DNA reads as TGTGCCAGCAGTTTATCGAAAGGCGAGGCGCGGAACACTGAAGCTTTCTTT. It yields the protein CASSLSKGEARNTEAFF.

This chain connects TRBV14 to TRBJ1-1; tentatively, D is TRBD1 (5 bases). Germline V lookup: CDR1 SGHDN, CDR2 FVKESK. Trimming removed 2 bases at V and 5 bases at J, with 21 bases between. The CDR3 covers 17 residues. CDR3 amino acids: CASSQSPWGEAKTEAFF. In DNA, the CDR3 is TGTGCCAGCAGCCAATCCCCTTGGGGGGAGGCGAAGACTGAAGCTTTCTTT.

The CDR3: CASSLQGIGVMNTEAFF. CDR3 nucleotide sequence: TGTGCCAGCAGCTTGCAGGGTATTGGAGTCATGAACACTGAAGCTTTCTTT. The chain recombines TRBV5-4 with TRBJ1-1; D is possibly TRBD1 (5 bases). V lost 1 base to trimming and J lost 0 bases, with 16 bases between them. The V gene's germline CDR1 is SGHNT and CDR2 YYREEE (reference sequence). The CDR3 totals 17 residues.

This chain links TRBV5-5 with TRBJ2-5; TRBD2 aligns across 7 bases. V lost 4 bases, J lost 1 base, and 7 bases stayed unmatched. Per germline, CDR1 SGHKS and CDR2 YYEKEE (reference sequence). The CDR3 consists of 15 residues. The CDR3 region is CASSPRLAPQETQYF. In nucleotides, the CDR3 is TGTGCCAGCAGCCCAAGACTAGCCCCCCAAGAGACCCAGTACTTC.

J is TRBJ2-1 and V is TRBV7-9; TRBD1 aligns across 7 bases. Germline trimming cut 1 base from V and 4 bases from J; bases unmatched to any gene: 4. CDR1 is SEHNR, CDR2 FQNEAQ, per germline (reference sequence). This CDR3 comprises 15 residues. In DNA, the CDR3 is TGTGCCAGCAGCTTAGTTGACAGGGTATACAATGAGCAGTTCTTC. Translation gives CASSLVDRVYNEQFF.

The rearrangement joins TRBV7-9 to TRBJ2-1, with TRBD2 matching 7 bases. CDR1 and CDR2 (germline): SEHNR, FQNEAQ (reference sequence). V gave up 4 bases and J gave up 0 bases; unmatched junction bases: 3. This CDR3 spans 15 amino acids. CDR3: CASSSTSSSYNEQFF. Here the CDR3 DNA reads TGTGCCAGCAGCTCGACTAGCAGCTCCTACAATGAGCAGTTCTTC.

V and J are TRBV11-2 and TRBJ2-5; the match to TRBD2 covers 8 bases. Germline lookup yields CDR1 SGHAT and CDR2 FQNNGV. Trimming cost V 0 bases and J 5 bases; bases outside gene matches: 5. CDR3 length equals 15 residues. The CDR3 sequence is CASSLEAGGWETQYF. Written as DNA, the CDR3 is TGTGCCAGCAGCTTAGAGGCGGGAGGTTGGGAGACCCAGTACTTC. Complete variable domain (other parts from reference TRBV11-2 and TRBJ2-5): EAGVAQSPRYKIIEKRQSVAFWCNPISGHATLYWYQQILGQGPKLLIQFQNNGVVDDSQLPKDRFSAERLKGVDSTLKIQPAKLEDSAVYLCASSLEAGGWETQYFGPGTRLLVL.

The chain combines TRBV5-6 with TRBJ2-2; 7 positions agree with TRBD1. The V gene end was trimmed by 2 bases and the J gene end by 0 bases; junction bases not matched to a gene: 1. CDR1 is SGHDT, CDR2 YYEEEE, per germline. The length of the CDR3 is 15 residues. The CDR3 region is CASSFGTANTGELFF. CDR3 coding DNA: TGTGCCAGCAGCTTCGGGACAGCGAACACCGGGGAGCTGTTTTTT. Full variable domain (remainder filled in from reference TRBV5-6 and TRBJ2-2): DAGVTQSPTHLIKTRGQQVTLRCSPKSGHDTVSWYQQALGQGPQFIFQYYEEEERQRGNFPDRFSGHQFPNYSSELNVNALLLGDSALYLCASSFGTANTGELFFGEGSRLTVL.

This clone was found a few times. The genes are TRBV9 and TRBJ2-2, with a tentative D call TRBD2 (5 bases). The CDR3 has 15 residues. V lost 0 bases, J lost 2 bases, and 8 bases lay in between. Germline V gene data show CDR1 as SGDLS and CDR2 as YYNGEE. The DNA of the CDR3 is TGTGCCAGCAGCGTAGCGGGATCTAACACCGGGGAGCTGTTTTTT. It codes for CASSVAGSNTGELFF.

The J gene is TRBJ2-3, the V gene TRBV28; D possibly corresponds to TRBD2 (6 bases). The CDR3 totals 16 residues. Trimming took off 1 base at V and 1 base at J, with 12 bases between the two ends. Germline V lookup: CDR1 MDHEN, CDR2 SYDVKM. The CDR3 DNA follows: TGTGCCAGCAGTTTATATAAGGGAGGTGGCACAGATACGCAGTATTTT. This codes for CASSLYKGGGTDTQYF.

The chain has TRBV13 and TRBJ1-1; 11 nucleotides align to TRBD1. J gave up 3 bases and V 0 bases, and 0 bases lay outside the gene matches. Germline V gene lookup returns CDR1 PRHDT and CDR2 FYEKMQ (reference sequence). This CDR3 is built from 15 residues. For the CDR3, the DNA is TGTGCCAGCAGCTTAGGGGGACAGGGGGACACTGAAGCTTTCTTT. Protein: CASSLGGQGDTEAFF.

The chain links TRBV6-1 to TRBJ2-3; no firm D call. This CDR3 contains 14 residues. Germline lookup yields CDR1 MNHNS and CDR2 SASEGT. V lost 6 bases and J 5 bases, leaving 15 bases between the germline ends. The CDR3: CASSPPRNGDTQYF. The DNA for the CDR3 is TGTGCCAGCAGCCCCCCCAGGAACGGAGATACGCAGTATTTT.

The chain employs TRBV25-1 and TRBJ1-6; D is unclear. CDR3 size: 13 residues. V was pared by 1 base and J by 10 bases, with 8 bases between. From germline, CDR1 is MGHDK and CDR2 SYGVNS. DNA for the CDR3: TGTGCCAGCAGTGAATTCGTGCGCTCACCCCTCCACTTT. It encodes CASSEFVRSPLHF.

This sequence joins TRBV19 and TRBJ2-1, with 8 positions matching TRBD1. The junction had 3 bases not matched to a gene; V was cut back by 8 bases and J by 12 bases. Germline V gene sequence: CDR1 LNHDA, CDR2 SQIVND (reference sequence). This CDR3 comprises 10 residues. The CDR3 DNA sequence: TGTGCCAGTTACAGGGGGAGGCAGTTCTTC. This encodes CASYRGRQFF.

This CDR3 is CATLHLGFTDTQYF. The CDR3 DNA follows: TGTGCCACACTGCACCTCGGGTTCACAGATACGCAGTATTTT. The chain joins TRBV15 to TRBJ2-3; D gene unclear. The germline gives CDR1 LNHNV, CDR2 YYDKDF (reference sequence). V lost 9 bases and J lost 2, with 15 bases in between. The CDR3 totals 14 residues.